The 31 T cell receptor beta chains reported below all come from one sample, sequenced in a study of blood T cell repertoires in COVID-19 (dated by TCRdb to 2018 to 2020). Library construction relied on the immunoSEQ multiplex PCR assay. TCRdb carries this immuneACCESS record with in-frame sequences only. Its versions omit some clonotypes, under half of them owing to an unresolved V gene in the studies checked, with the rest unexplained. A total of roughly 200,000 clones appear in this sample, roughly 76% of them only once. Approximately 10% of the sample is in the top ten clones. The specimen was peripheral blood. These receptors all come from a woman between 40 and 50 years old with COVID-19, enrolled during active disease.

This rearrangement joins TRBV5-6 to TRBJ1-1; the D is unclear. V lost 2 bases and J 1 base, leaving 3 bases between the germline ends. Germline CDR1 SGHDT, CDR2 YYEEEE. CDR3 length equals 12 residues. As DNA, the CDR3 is TGTGCCAGCAGCTTCTGGAACACTGAAGCTTTCTTT. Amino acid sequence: CASSFWNTEAFF.

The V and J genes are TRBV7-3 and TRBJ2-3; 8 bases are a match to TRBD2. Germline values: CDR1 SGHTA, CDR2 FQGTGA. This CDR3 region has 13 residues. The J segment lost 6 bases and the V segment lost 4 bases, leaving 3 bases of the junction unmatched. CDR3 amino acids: CASSYGGADTQYF. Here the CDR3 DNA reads TGTGCCAGCAGCTACGGGGGGGCCGATACGCAGTATTTT.

This CDR3 reads CSARRVYEQYF. DNA for the CDR3: TGCAGTGCTAGGCGGGTCTACGAGCAGTACTTC. This chain uses TRBV20-1 with TRBJ2-7; TRBD2 is a possible D gene (5 bases). The CDR3 consists of 11 residues. Germline loops: CDR1 DFQATT, CDR2 SNEGSKA (reference sequence). The V end lost 3 bases, the J end lost 3 bases, and 6 bases lay between the germline ends.

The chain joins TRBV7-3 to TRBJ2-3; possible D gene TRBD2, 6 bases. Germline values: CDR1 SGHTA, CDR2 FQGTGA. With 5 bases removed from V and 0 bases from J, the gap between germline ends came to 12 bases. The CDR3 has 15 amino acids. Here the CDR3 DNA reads TGTGCCAGCAGCAAAGACGGGACTAGCACAGATACGCAGTATTTT. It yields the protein CASSKDGTSTDTQYF.

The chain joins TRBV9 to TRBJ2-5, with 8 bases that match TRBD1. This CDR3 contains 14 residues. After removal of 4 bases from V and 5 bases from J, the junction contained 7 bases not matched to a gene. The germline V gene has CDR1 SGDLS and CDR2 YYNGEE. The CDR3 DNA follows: TGTGCCAGCAGCAGGGCAGGGGGCAGGGAGACCCAGTACTTC. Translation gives CASSRAGGRETQYF.

This CDR3 reads CASTVGFTGSETQYF. The DNA of the CDR3 is TGTGCCAGCACGGTTGGTTTCACAGGGTCAGAGACCCAGTACTTC. V usage is TRBV2 and J usage is TRBJ2-5, with D tentatively TRBD1 (6 bases). The CDR3 is made up of 15 amino acids. V was shortened by 7 bases and J by 4 bases, with 19 bases between the two germline ends. Germline V gene sequence: CDR1 SNHLY, CDR2 FYNNEI.

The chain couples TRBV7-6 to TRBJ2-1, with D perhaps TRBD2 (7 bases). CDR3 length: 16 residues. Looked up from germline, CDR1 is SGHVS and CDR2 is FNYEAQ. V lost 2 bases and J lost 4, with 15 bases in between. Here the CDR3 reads CASSLRGGGKYNEQFF. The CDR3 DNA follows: TGTGCCAGCAGCTTACGCGGCGGGGGCAAATACAATGAGCAGTTCTTC. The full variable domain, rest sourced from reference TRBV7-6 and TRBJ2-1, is GAGVSQSPRYKVTKRGQDVALRCDPISGHVSLYWYRQALGQGPEFLTYFNYEAQQDKSGLPNDRFSAERPEGSISTLTIQRTEQRDSAMYRCASSLRGGGKYNEQFFGPGTRLTVL.

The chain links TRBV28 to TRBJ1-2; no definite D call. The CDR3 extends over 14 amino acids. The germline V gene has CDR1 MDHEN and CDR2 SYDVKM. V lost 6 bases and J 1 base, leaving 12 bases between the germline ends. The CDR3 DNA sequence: TGTGCCAGCAGGAGCGGTGGAGGTAACTATGGCTACACCTTC. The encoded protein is CASRSGGGNYGYTF.

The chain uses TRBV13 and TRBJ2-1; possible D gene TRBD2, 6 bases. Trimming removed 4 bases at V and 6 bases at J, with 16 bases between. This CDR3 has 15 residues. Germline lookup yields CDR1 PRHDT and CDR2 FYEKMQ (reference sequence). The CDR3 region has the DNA TGTGCCAGCAGCTCCATGCCGGAGGGCTCCAATGAGCAGTTCTTC. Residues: CASSSMPEGSNEQFF.

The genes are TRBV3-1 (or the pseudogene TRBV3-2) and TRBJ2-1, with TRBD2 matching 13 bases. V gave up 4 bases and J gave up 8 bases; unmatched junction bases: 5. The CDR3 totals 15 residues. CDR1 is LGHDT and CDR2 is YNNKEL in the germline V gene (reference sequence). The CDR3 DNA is TGTGCCAGCAGCCCTCCGGGACTAGCGGGATATGAGCAGTTCTTC. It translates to CASSPPGLAGYEQFF.

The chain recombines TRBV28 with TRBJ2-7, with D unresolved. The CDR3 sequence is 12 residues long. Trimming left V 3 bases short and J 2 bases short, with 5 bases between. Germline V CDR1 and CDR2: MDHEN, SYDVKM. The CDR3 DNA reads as TGTGCCAGCAGTTTTGCGGCCTACGAGCAGTACTTC. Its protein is CASSFAAYEQYF.

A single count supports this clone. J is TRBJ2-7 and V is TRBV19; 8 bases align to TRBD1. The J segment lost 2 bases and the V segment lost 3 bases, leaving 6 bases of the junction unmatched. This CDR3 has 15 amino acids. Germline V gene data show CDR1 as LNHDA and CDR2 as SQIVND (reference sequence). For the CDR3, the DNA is TGTGCCAGTAGTATCCCCGGGACAGGAGCCTACGAGCAGTACTTC. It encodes CASSIPGTGAYEQYF.

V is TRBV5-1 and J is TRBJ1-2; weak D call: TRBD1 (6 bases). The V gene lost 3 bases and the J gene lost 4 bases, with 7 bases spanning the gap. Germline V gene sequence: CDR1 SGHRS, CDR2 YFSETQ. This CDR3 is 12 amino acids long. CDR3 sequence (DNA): TGCGCCAGCAGCTCGGACAGCTATGGCTACACCTTC. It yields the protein CASSSDSYGYTF.

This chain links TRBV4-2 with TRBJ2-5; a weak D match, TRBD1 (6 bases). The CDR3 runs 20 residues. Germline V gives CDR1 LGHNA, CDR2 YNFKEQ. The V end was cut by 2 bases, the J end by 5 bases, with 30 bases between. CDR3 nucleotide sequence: TGTGCCAGCAGCCAATTTCTCCCCCAGGGGCGGAGCGTCCTGGGGGAGACCCAGTACTTC. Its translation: CASSQFLPQGRSVLGETQYF.

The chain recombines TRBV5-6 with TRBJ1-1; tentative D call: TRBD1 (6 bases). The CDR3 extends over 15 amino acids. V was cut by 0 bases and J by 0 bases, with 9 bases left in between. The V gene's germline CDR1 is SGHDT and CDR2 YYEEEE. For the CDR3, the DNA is TGTGCCAGCAGCTTGGTTGGGGGCTTGAACACTGAAGCTTTCTTT. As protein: CASSLVGGLNTEAFF.

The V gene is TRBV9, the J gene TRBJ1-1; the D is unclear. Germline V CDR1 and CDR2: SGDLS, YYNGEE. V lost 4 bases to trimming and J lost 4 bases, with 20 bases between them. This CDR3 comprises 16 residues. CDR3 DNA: TGTGCCAGCAGCCCCGCGGTCGCGGGAATGAGCACTGAAGCTTTCTTT. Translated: CASSPAVAGMSTEAFF.

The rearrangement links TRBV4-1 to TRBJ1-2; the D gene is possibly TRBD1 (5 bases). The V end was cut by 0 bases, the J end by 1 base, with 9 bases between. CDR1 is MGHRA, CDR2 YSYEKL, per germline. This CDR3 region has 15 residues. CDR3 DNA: TGCGCCAGCAGCCAAGACAGGGCCCTTAACTATGGCTACACCTTC. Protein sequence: CASSQDRALNYGYTF.

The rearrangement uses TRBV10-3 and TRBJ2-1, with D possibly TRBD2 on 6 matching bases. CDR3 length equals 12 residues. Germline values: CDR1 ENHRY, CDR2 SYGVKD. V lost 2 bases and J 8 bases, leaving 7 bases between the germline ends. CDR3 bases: TGTGCCATCAGTGAGGGAGGGGATGAGCAGTTCTTC. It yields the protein CAISEGGDEQFF.

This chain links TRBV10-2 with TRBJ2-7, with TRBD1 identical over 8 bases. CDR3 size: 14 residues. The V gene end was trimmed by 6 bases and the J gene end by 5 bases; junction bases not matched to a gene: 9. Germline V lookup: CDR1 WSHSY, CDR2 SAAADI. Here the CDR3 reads CASRSRGRVDEQYF. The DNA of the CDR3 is TGCGCCAGCAGAAGCAGGGGGCGAGTGGACGAGCAGTACTTC.

CDR3: CASSQRQVETQYF. The CDR3 DNA sequence: TGTGCCAGCAGCCAAAGACAGGTTGAGACCCAGTACTTC. The chain carries TRBV2 and TRBJ2-5, with a weak D call TRBD1 (6 bases). This CDR3 region has 13 residues. Germline V gene data show CDR1 as SNHLY and CDR2 as FYNNEI. V lost 6 bases and J 5 bases, leaving 13 bases between the germline ends.

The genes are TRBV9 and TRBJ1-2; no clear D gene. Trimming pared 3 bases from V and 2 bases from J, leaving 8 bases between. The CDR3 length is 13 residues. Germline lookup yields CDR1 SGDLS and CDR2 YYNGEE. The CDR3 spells CASSANLNYGYTF. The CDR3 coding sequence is TGTGCCAGCAGCGCTAATCTCAACTATGGCTACACCTTC.

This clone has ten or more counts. Written as DNA, the CDR3 is TGCGCCAGCAGTGATCTAGCGGGAGTGGGCTACAATGAGCAGTTCTTC. It encodes CASSDLAGVGYNEQFF. The chain has TRBV10-1 and TRBJ2-1; 10 bases match TRBD2. The CDR3 sequence is 16 residues long. Germline trimming cut 3 bases from V and 3 bases from J; bases unmatched to any gene: 5. From germline, CDR1 is WNHNN and CDR2 SYGVQD (reference sequence).

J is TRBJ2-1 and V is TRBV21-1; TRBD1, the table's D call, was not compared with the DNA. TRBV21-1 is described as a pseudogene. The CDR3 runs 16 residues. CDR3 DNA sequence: TGTGCCAGCAGACACGGAAAGGACAGGTTTTACAATGAGCAGTTCTTC. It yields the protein CASRHGKDRFYNEQFF.

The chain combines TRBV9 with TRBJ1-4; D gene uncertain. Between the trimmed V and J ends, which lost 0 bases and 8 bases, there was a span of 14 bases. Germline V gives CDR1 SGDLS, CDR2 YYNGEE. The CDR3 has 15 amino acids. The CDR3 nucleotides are TGTGCCAGCAGCGTAGGGGATAGAACGGGGGAAAAACTGTTTTTT. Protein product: CASSVGDRTGEKLFF.

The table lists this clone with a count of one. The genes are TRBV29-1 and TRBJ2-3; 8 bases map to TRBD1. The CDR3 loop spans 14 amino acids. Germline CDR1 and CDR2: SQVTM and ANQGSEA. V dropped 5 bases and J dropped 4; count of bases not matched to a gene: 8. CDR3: CSVLPDRAPDTQYF. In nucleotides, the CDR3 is TGCAGCGTTTTACCGGACAGGGCCCCAGATACGCAGTATTTT.

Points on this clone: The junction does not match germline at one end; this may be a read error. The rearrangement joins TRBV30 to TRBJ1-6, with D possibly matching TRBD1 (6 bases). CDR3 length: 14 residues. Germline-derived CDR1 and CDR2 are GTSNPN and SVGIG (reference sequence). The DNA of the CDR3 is TGTGCCTGGAGTTTTACAGGGTATAGTTCACCCCTCCACTTT. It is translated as CAWSFTGYSSPLHF.

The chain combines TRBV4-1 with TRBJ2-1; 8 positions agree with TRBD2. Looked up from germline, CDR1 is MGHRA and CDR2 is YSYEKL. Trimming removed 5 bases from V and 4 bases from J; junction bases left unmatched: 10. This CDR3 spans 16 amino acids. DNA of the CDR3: TGCGCCAGCAGCAGATCGGTCTCGGGAGGGTACAATGAGCAGTTCTTC. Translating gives CASSRSVSGGYNEQFF.

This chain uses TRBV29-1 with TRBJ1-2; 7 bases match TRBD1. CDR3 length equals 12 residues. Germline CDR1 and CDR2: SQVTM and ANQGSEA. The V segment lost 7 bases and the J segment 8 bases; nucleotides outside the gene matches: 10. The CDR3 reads CSAMRGQVGYTF. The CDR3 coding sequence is TGCAGCGCCATGAGGGGGCAGGTCGGCTACACCTTC.

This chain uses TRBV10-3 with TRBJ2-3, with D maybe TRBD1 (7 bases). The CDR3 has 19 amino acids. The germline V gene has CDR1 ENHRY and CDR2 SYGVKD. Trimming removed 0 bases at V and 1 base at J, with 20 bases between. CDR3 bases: TGTGCCATCAGTGAGTCGGGGATCAGGGGGGCCTTGGGCACAGATACGCAGTATTTT. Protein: CAISESGIRGALGTDTQYF.

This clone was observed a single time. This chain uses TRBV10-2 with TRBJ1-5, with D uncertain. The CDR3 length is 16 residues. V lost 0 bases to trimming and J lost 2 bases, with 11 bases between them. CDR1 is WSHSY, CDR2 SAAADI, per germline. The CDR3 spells CASSESRAGGNQPQHF. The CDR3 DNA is TGCGCCAGCAGTGAGTCGAGGGCAGGAGGCAATCAGCCCCAGCATTTT.

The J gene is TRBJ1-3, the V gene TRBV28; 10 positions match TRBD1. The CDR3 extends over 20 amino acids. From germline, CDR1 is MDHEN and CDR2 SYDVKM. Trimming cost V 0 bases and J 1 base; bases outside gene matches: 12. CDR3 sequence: CASSLWGAGDRGPSGNTIYF. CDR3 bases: TGTGCCAGCAGTTTATGGGGGGCTGGGGACAGGGGCCCTTCTGGAAACACCATATATTTT.